One and the same sample provided the 21 T cell receptor beta chains below, sequenced in a study of HIV-infected patients and healthy controls. Antiretroviral therapy had run roughly three months, about 14 weeks, before follow-up blood collection. No cell fractionation was done, so the repertoire covers all unsorted peripheral blood T cells. Reverse transcription used around 480 ng RNA and constant-region primers for alpha and beta. Using multiplexing indices, alpha and beta chain libraries were generated apart by chain-specific third strand synthesis. Each CDR3 protein gets one entry after TCRdb re-called the 5' RACE reads with MiXCR. The repertoire includes about 6,500 distinct CDR3 sequences, under 8% of them detected once, and roughly 15% sits in the top ten. The material was blood, obtained during antiretroviral therapy. These receptors were obtained from an adult with HIV infection.

This clonotype qualifies as medium-sized (0.01 to 0.1%). The rearrangement uses TRBV5-1 and TRBJ2-5; unclear D gene. Trimming removed 2 bases from V and 2 bases from J, with 10 bases in between. This CDR3 is 14 amino acids long. CDR1 is SGHRS and CDR2 is YFSETQ in the germline V gene. The CDR3 is CASSLNVGQETQYF. CDR3 in DNA: TGCGCCAGCAGCTTAAACGTCGGGCAAGAGACCCAGTACTTC.

By frequency in the sample, this clonotype is medium-sized (0.01 to 0.1%). J is TRBJ2-2 and V is TRBV5-1; D unresolved. This CDR3 has 13 residues. V was clipped by 3 bases and J by 3 bases, with 6 bases between them. Germline V gives CDR1 SGHRS, CDR2 YFSETQ. The CDR3 region has the DNA TGCGCCAGCAGCTCGCTCGACACCGGGGAGCTGTTTTTT. It encodes CASSSLDTGELFF.

This clonotype is classed as medium-sized (0.01 to 0.1%). In DNA, the CDR3 is TGTGCCAGCAGTGCCCAGGTGTCAATGTCAGATACGCAGTATTTT. Encoded protein: CASSAQVSMSDTQYF. The chain is built from TRBV27 and TRBJ2-3, with unresolved D. V lost 5 bases and J 4 bases, leaving 16 bases between the germline ends. In germline, CDR1 is MNHEY, CDR2 SMNVEV (reference sequence). CDR3 length: 15 amino acids.

This clonotype is labeled medium-sized. The chain recombines TRBV7-6 with TRBJ1-1; D unresolved. Trimming removed 1 base from V and 6 bases from J, with 9 bases in between. The CDR3 totals 13 residues. CDR1 is SGHVS, CDR2 FNYEAQ, per germline. CDR3 protein: CASSLDRTAEAFF. In DNA, the CDR3 is TGTGCCAGCAGCTTAGATCGCACGGCTGAAGCTTTCTTT.

This clonotype is medium-sized within its sample. J is TRBJ1-2 and V is TRBV28; D is unresolved. Per germline, CDR1 MDHEN and CDR2 SYDVKM. The CDR3 sequence is 15 residues long. Trimming took 3 bases from V and 4 from J, leaving 15 bases between them. CDR3 residues: CASSFSPGASYGYTF. CDR3 DNA sequence: TGTGCCAGCAGTTTCTCCCCAGGTGCTTCCTATGGCTACACCTTC.

The genes are TRBV6-6 and TRBJ2-2; TRBD1 might be the D (6 bases). CDR3 length: 13 residues. V was pared by 7 bases and J by 3 bases, with 9 bases between. Germline CDR1 reads MNHNY; CDR2 reads SVGAGI (reference sequence). CDR3 loop: CASTGVHTGELFF. The CDR3 nucleotides are TGTGCCAGCACAGGGGTCCACACCGGGGAGCTGTTTTTT.

As concerns this clonotype: A read error may explain this, as a much larger clone is one base away. V usage is TRBV3-1 and J usage is TRBJ2-7; D perhaps matches TRBD1 (5 bases). CDR3 length: 16 residues. Trimming left V 4 bases short and J 4 bases short, with 20 bases between. Germline assignment: CDR1 LGHDT and CDR2 YNNKEL (reference sequence). DNA for the CDR3: TGTGCCAGCAGCCGAGAAACTTCCCAGGGCGCATACGAGCAGTACTTC. It specifies CASSRETSQGAYEQYF.

In this sample, this clonotype is medium-sized. The chain employs TRBV5-6 and TRBJ2-2; D is uncertain. Trimming shortened V by 2 bases and J by 4 bases, and 24 bases separated the two germline ends. Germline V gene lookup returns CDR1 SGHDT and CDR2 YYEEEE. The CDR3 spans 19 residues. The CDR3 region is CASSFMWSGEQKGTGELFF. CDR3 bases: TGTGCCAGCAGCTTTATGTGGTCTGGAGAGCAAAAGGGCACCGGGGAGCTGTTTTTT.

This clonotype was detected many times. The V and J genes are TRBV13 and TRBJ1-2; possible D gene TRBD1, 5 bases. This CDR3 has 18 residues. Looked up from germline, CDR1 is PRHDT and CDR2 is FYEKMQ (reference sequence). V lost 6 bases and J 0 bases, leaving 23 bases between the germline ends. CDR3 amino acids: CASSSRGTGGSSNYGYTF. DNA of the CDR3: TGTGCCAGCAGTTCACGGGGTACAGGAGGAAGCTCTAACTATGGCTACACCTTC.

This clonotype is medium-sized in the sample. V usage is TRBV7-9 and J usage is TRBJ2-5; D not resolved. The CDR3 extends over 14 amino acids. Trimming cost V 2 bases and J 1 base, with 8 bases left between them. Germline CDR1 is SEHNR and CDR2 is FQNEAQ (reference sequence). This CDR3 is CASSLNGVQETQYF. The DNA of the CDR3 is TGTGCCAGCAGCTTAAATGGGGTCCAAGAGACCCAGTACTTC. The full variable domain, its missing parts supplied by reference TRBV7-9 and TRBJ2-5, is DTGVSQNPRHKITKRGQNVTFRCDPISEHNRLYWYRQTLGQGPEFLTYFQNEAQLEKSRLLSDRFSAERPKGSFSTLEIQRTEQGDSAMYLCASSLNGVQETQYFGPGTRLLVL.

This clonotype was detected ten times or more. The chain has TRBV5-8 and TRBJ2-3, with D unclear. CDR3 length: 17 residues. V lost 10 bases and J 0 bases, leaving 24 bases between the germline ends. Germline lookup yields CDR1 SGHTS and CDR2 YDEGEE. The CDR3 nucleotides are TGTGCCGGATCCCTGGTCGTGGCGGAGCCTAGCACAGATACGCAGTATTTT. It encodes CAGSLVVAEPSTDTQYF.

This clonotype was picked up a small number of times. This chain connects TRBV19 to TRBJ2-3; D not resolved. Germline assignment: CDR1 LNHDA and CDR2 SQIVND (reference sequence). The CDR3 sequence is 13 residues long. Between the trimmed V and J ends, which lost 6 bases and 0 bases, there was a span of 7 bases. CDR3 sequence (DNA): TGTGCCAGTAGGATTCCTAGCACAGATACGCAGTATTTT. Amino acids: CASRIPSTDTQYF.

There are many counts of this clonotype. The chain employs TRBV6-1 and TRBJ1-5; D uncertain. Trimming stripped 3 bases from V and 9 bases from J, with 12 bases between. The CDR3 is 13 residues long. Germline CDR1 is MNHNS and CDR2 is SASEGT. The CDR3 sequence is CASSEDPSRPQHF. As DNA, the CDR3 is TGTGCCAGCAGTGAGGATCCCTCTCGGCCCCAGCATTTT.

J is TRBJ2-3 and V is TRBV28, with D perhaps TRBD1 (6 bases). Germline CDR1 is MDHEN and CDR2 is SYDVKM. This CDR3 comprises 13 residues. Trimming pared 7 bases from V and 3 bases from J, leaving 11 bases between. The CDR3 sequence: CASNLRGTDTQYF. CDR3 coding DNA: TGTGCCAGCAACCTCAGGGGTACAGATACGCAGTATTTT.

This clonotype is medium-sized. The CDR3 here is CASSPGLAVSEQYF. The CDR3 DNA sequence: TGTGCCAGCAGCCCGGGACTAGCAGTAAGCGAGCAGTACTTC. The chain uses TRBV7-2 and TRBJ2-7; TRBD2 agrees at 9 bases. The V gene end was trimmed by 5 bases and the J gene end by 6 bases; junction bases not matched to a gene: 8. Germline V gene data show CDR1 as SGHTA and CDR2 as FQGNSA. The CDR3 length is 14 residues.

This clonotype was seen ten or more times. CDR3 nucleotides: TGCGCCAGCAGCCAAGTGGGGGGCAATGAGCAGTTCTTC. This encodes CASSQVGGNEQFF. The genes are TRBV4-1 and TRBJ2-1; D may be TRBD2 (6 bases). Per germline, CDR1 MGHRA and CDR2 YSYEKL. The CDR3 sequence is 13 residues long. Trimming took off 1 base at V and 6 bases at J, with 7 bases between the two ends.

The chain links TRBV29-1 to TRBJ2-7; 7 nucleotides line up with TRBD1. This CDR3 comprises 12 residues. V was pared by 7 bases and J by 3 bases, with 6 bases of the junction left unmatched. Germline CDR1 reads SQVTM; CDR2 reads ANQGSEA. The CDR3 protein is CSGGQAGYEQYF. For the CDR3, the DNA is TGCAGCGGAGGACAGGCGGGCTACGAGCAGTACTTC.

In this sample, this clonotype turned up a few times. The chain couples TRBV11-1 to TRBJ2-3; a weak D match, TRBD2 (6 bases). The CDR3 covers 15 residues. Germline V gives CDR1 SGHAT, CDR2 FQDESV (reference sequence). Trimming shortened V by 4 bases and J by 8 bases, and 19 bases separated the two germline ends. The CDR3 sequence is CASSSGHGAGSTQYF. The CDR3 coding sequence is TGTGCCAGCAGCTCCGGACACGGGGCGGGGAGTACGCAGTATTTT.

This clonotype is large. For the CDR3, the DNA is TGTGCCAGCATTTTCGGGACAGGCGCCTACGAGCAGTACTTC. It is translated as CASIFGTGAYEQYF. The chain uses TRBV2 and TRBJ2-7, with 8 bases aligning to TRBD1. V shed 7 bases and J 2 bases; nucleotides not matched to a gene: 7. Germline CDR1 and CDR2: SNHLY and FYNNEI. The CDR3 extends over 14 amino acids.

This clonotype is medium-sized within its sample. This chain joins TRBV5-1 and TRBJ1-1; D gene unclear. The ends were cut back, 0 bases at V and 0 bases at J, with 18 bases in the middle. The CDR3 extends over 18 amino acids. In germline, CDR1 is SGHRS, CDR2 YFSETQ. The CDR3 region has the DNA TGCGCCAGCAGCTTGGAATTTATTAGGATCTCGGTGAACACTGAAGCTTTCTTT. It yields the protein CASSLEFIRISVNTEAFF.

This clonotype is judged medium-sized. This chain uses TRBV27 with TRBJ2-7; 8 bases map to TRBD2. This CDR3 is built from 17 residues. CDR1 MNHEY and CDR2 SMNVEV come from the germline V gene (reference sequence). Trimming removed 5 bases from V and 4 bases from J; junction bases left unmatched: 16. Here the CDR3 reads CASSAEGDGGDTYEQYF. The CDR3 DNA reads as TGTGCCAGCAGTGCCGAAGGTGACGGGGGGGACACGTACGAGCAGTACTTC.